The TCR beta chain under discussion was sequenced for a study of cytomegalovirus exposure and HLA in healthy donors. Study-level results: What TCR beta sequences reportedly achieved was accurate prediction of HLA-A and HLA-B alleles in most subjects. Segments of the TCR beta V type were, in most cases, productive about 90% or about 30% of the time in an earlier analysis.

As regards this clone: The antigen remains undetermined.

The PCR contained 60 Vbeta and 13 Jbeta primers. Here immunoSEQ multiplex PCR was the method, and the copy in TCRdb shows in-frame clones only, minus some. There are 40,000 to 65,000 clones in the sample, with approximately 26% held by the top ten. The CDR3 spans 16 residues. V shed 3 bases, J shed 1 base, and the junction held 4 bases outside the gene matches. Germline loops: CDR1 WNHNN, CDR2 SYGVQD (reference sequence). The chain has TRBV10-1 and TRBJ2-3; 10 positions match TRBD2. Sequencing was performed on PBMCs. The TCR comes from a man in his forties in good health and CMV-seropositive. CDR3 DNA sequence: TGCGCCAGCAGTGATTCCGGGACTAGCGGCACAGATACGCAGTATTTT. This translates into CASSDSGTSGTDTQYF.